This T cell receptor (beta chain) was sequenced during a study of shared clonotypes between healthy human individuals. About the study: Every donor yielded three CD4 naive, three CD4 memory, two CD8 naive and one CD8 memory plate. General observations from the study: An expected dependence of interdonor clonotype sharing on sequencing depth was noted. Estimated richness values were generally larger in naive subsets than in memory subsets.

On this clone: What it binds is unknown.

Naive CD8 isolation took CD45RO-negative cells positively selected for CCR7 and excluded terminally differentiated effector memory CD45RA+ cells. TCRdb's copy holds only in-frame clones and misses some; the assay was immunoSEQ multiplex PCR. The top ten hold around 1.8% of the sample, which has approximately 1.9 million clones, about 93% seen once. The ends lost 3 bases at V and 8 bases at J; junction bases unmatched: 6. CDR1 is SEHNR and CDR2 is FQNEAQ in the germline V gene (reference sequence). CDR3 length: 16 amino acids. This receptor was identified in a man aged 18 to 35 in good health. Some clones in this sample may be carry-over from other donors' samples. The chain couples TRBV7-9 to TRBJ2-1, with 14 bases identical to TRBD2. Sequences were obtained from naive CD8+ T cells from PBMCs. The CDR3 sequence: CASSLPPGLAGDEQFF. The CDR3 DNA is TGTGCCAGCAGCTTGCCACCGGGACTAGCGGGAGATGAGCAGTTCTTC.